This TCR beta chain is from a study of T cell responses to AZD1222 COVID-19 vaccine. Overall study: Doses given second, at about 4 or about 12 weeks, were pooled.

The germline V gene has CDR1 LNHDA and CDR2 SQIVND (reference sequence). V was pared by 6 bases and J by 1 base, with 4 bases of the junction left unmatched. The CDR3 contains 15 residues. Broader study findings: Two doses of AZD1222 preceded a rise in Spike-specific TCR breadth and depth. A reported finding is that nearly half of spike-specific TCRs target unmutated variant regions. There were mostly white British donors and more females than males, and clonal diversity was possibly underestimated.

A word on this clone: Antigen unknown.

The repertoire was sequenced with immunoSEQ multiplex PCR; TCRdb's copy has only in-frame clones and lacks some. The data show about 170,000 clones, with more than 80% seen just once and 2% to 3% held by the top ten. The receptor comes from an adult in good health. V is TRBV19 and J is TRBJ1-1; TRBD1 agrees at 11 bases. The sample consisted of peripheral blood, taken on day 0 of AZD1222 vaccination. This CDR3 reads CASRDRGLRNTEAFF. The DNA for the CDR3 is TGTGCCAGTAGGGACAGGGGGCTAAGGAACACTGAAGCTTTCTTT.